The T cell receptor beta chain described here comes from a study of technical replicates of blood from several donors. Trimming shortened V by 5 bases and J by 3 bases, and 11 bases separated the two germline ends. The CDR3 extends over 13 amino acids. Germline V gives CDR1 SGHAT, CDR2 FQNNGV. Profiling relied on immunoSEQ multiplex PCR, and the TCRdb table lists in-frame clones only, not all of them. The table lists 55,000 to 80,000 clones, 93% of them singletons, with 0.2% to 0.3% in the top ten. This chain connects TRBV11-2 to TRBJ2-7, with a possible D match to TRBD1 (6 bases). Sequencing was carried out using T cells isolated from PBMCs. The TCR sequence derives from a human donor in good health. The CDR3 DNA reads as TGTGCCAGCAGCGTAGGGACAAACTACGAGCAGTACTTC. Amino acid sequence: CASSVGTNYEQYF.